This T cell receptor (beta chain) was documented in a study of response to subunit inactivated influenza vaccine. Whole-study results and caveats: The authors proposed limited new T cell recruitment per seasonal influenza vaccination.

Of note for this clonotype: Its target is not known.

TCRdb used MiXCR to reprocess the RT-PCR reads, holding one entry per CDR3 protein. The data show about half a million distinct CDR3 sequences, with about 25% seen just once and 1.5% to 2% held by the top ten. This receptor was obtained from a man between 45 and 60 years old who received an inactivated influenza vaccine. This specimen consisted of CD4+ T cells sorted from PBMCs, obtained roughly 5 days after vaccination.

The CDR3 sequence: CASSLNLGRTEAFF. The CDR3 nucleotides read TGCGCCAGCAGCTTGAATTTAGGGCGGACTGAAGCTTTCTTT. The chain is built from TRBV5-1 and TRBJ1-1; D unresolved. The germline V gene encodes CDR1 SGHRS and CDR2 YFSETQ. CDR3 size: 14 residues. Between the trimmed V and J ends, which lost 1 base and 5 bases, there was a span of 12 bases.